This T cell receptor (beta chain) came from a study of identical twins. TCRdb called the 5' RACE reads again in MiXCR, with one record for every CDR3 protein. The sample contains approximately 890,000 distinct CDR3 sequences, 10% to 15% of which appear only once. About this clonotype itself: The antigen remains unidentified.

Overall study findings and caveats: For monozygotic twins, models underestimated out-of-frame TCR alpha sharing.

V was pared by 1 base and J by 1 base, with 8 bases between. The CDR3 loop spans 15 amino acids. Germline values: CDR1 LGHDT, CDR2 YNNKEL (reference sequence). The same sample was also used in a study of yellow fever vaccine responses in identical twins.

The chain joins TRBV3-1 to TRBJ2-1; D gene ambiguous. The sample taken for sequencing was PBMCs. This sequence was found in a woman between 18 and 29 years old in good health. The CDR3 here is CASSQGSYSYNEQFF. CDR3 nucleotides: TGTGCCAGCAGCCAAGGCAGCTATTCCTACAATGAGCAGTTCTTC.